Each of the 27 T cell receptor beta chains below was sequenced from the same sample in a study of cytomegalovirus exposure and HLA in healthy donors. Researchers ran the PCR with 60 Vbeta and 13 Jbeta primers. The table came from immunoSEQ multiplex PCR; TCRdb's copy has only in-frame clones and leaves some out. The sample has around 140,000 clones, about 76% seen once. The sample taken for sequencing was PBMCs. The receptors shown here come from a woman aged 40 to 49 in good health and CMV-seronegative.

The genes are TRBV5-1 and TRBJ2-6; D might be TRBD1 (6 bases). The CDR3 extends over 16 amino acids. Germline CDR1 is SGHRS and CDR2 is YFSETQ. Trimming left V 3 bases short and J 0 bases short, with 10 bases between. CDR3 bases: TGCGCCAGCAGCTCCACAGGGACCTCTGGGGCCAACGTCCTGACTTTC. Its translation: CASSSTGTSGANVLTF.

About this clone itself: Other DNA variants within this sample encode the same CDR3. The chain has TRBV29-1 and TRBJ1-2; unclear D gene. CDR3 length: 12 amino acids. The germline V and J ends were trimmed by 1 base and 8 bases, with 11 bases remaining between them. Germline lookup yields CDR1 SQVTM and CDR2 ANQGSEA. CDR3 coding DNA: TGCAGCGTTGAAGCGGCAGCGTACGGCTACACCTTC. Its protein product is CSVEAAAYGYTF. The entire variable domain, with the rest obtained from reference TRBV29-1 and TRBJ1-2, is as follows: SAVISQKPSRDICQRGTSLTIQCQVDSQVTMMFWYRQQPGQSLTLIATANQGSEATYESGFVIDKFPISRPNLTFSTLTVSNMSPEDSSIYLCSVEAAAYGYTFGSGTRLTVV.

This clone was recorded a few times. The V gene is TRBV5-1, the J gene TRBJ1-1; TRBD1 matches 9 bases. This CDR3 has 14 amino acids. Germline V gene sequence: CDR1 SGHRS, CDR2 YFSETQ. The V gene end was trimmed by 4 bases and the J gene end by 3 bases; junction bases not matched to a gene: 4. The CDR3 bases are TGCGCCAGCAGCAGGGACAGGGCGGACACTGAAGCTTTCTTT. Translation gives CASSRDRADTEAFF.

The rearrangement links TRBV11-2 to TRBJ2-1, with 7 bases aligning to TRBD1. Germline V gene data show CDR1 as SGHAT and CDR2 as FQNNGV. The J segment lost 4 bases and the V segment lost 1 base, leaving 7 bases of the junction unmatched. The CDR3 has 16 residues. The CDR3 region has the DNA TGTGCCAGCAGCTTAGTTCAGGGGGTGGGGTACAATGAGCAGTTCTTC. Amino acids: CASSLVQGVGYNEQFF.

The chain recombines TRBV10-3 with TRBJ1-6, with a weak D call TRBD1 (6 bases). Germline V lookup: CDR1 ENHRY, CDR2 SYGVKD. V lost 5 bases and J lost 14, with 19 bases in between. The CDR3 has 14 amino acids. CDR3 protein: CAISPGQMGTALHF. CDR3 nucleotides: TGTGCCATCAGTCCCGGACAGATGGGTACGGCCCTCCACTTT.

The CDR3 reads CASSLTQGTEAFF. CDR3 coding DNA: TGTGCCAGCAGCTTAACACAGGGGACTGAAGCTTTCTTT. The genes are TRBV7-3 and TRBJ1-1, with 7 bases that match TRBD1. The CDR3 has 13 amino acids. The V gene's germline CDR1 is SGHTA and CDR2 FQGTGA. After removal of 0 bases from V and 5 bases from J, the junction contained 0 bases not matched to a gene.

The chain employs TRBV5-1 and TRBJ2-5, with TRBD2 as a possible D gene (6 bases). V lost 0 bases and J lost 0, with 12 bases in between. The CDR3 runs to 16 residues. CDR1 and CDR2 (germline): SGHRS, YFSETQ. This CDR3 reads CASSLGGDFNQETQYF. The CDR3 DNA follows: TGCGCCAGCAGCTTGGGTGGGGACTTTAACCAAGAGACCCAGTACTTC. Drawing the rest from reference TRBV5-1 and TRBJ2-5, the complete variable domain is KAGVTQTPRYLIKTRGQQVTLSCSPISGHRSVSWYQQTPGQGLQFLFEYFSETQRNKGNFPGRFSGRQFSNSRSEMNVSTLELGDSALYLCASSLGGDFNQETQYFGPGTRLLVL.

The CDR3 DNA follows: TGTGCCAGCAGCTTAGAGGGACAGGGATTAGACCAAGAGACCCAGTACTTC. It is translated as CASSLEGQGLDQETQYF. This chain links TRBV11-2 with TRBJ2-5; 9 bases match TRBD1. The CDR3 has 17 residues. CDR1 is SGHAT and CDR2 is FQNNGV in the germline V gene. With 0 bases clipped from V and 0 bases from J, the junction kept 5 bases outside the gene matches.

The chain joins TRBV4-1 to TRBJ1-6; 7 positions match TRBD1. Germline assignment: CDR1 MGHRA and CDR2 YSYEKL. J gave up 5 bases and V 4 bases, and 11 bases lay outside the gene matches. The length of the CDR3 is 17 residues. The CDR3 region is CASSLGGGGWDNSPLHF. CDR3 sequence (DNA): TGCGCCAGCAGCCTTGGTGGAGGGGGCTGGGATAATTCACCCCTCCACTTT.

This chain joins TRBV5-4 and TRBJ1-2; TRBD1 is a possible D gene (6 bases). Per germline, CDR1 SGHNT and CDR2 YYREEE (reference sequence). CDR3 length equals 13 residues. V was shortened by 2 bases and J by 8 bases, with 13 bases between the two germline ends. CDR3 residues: CASSFGQQGGYTF. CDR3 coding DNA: TGTGCCAGCAGCTTCGGACAGCAGGGAGGCTACACCTTC.

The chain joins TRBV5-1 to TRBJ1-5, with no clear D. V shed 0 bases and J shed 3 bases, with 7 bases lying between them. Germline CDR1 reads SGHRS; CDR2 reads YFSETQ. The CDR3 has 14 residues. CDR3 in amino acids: CASSLGGVNQPQHF. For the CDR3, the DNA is TGCGCCAGCAGCTTGGGCGGGGTCAATCAGCCCCAGCATTTT.

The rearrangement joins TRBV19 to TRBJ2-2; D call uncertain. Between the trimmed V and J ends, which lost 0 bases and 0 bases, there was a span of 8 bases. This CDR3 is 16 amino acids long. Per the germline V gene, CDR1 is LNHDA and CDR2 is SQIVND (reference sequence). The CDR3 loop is CASSIERRSNTGELFF. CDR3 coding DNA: TGTGCCAGTAGTATAGAACGCAGATCGAACACCGGGGAGCTGTTTTTT.

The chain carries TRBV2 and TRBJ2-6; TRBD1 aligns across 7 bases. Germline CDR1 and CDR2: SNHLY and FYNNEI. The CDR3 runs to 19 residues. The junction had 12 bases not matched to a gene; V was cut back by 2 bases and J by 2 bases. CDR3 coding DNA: TGTGCCAGCAGTGAAAAGCGCAAACCACAGGGGCCTGGGGCCAACGTCCTGACTTTC. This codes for CASSEKRKPQGPGANVLTF.

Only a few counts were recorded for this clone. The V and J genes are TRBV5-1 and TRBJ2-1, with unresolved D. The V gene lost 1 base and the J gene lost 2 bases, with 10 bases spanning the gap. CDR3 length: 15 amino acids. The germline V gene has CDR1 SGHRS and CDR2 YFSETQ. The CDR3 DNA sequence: TGCGCCAGCAGCTTGAGAGGTCCGACCTACAATGAGCAGTTCTTC. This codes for CASSLRGPTYNEQFF.

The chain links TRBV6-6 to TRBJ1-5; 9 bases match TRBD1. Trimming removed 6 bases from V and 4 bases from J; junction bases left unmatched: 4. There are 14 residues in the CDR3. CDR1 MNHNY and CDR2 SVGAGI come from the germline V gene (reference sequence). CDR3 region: CASRDRGVNQPQHF. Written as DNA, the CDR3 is TGTGCCAGCAGGGACAGGGGAGTAAATCAGCCCCAGCATTTT.

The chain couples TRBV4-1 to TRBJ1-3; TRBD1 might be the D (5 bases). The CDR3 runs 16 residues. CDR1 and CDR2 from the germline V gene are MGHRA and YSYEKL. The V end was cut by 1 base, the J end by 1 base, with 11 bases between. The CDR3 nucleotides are TGCGCCAGCAGCCAAGGTATTCAGGGTTCTGGAAACACCATATATTTT. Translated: CASSQGIQGSGNTIYF.

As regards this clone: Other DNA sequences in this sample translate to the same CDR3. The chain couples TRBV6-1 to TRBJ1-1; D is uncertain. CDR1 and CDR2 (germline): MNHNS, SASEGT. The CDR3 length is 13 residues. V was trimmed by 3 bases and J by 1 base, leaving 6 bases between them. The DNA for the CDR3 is TGTGCCAGCAGTGAGGGAGAGAACACTGAAGCTTTCTTT. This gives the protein CASSEGENTEAFF.

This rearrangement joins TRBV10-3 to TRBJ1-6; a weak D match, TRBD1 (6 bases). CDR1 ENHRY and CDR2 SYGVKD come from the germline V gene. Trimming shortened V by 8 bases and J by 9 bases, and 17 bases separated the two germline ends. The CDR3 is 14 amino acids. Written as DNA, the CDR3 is TGTGCCATCGGTAGGGACACCGAGACTTCACCCCTCCACTTT. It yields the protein CAIGRDTETSPLHF.

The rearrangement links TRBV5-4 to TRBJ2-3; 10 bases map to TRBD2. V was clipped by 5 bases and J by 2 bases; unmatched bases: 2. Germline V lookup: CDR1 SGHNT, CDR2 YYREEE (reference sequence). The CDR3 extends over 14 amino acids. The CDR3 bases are TGTGCCAGCAGAGCGGGGGGGAACACAGATACGCAGTATTTT. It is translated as CASRAGGNTDTQYF.

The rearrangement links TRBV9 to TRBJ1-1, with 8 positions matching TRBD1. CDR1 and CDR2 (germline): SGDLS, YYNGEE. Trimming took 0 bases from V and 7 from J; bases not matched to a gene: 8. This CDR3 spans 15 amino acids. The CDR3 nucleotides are TGTGCCAGCAGCGTAGTGGAGGACAGGGCCGGTGAAGCTTTCTTT. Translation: CASSVVEDRAGEAFF.

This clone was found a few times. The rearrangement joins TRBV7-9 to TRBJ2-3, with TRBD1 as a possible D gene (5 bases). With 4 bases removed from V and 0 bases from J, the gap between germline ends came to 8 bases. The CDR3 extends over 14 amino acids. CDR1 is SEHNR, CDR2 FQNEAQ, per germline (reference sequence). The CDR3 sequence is CASSSRQSTDTQYF. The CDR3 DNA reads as TGTGCCAGCAGCTCGAGACAGAGCACAGATACGCAGTATTTT.

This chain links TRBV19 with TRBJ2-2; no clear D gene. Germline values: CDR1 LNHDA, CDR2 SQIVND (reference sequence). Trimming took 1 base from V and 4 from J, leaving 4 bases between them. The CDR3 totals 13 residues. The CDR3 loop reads CASSIAGTGELFF. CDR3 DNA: TGTGCCAGTAGTATAGCCGGCACCGGGGAGCTGTTTTTT.

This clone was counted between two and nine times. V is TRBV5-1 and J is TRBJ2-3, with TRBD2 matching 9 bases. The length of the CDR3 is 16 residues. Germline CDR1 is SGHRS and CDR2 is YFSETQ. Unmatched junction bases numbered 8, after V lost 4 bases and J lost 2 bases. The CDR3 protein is CASSASGGLLTDTQYF. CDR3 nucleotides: TGCGCCAGCAGCGCAAGCGGGGGGCTACTCACAGATACGCAGTATTTT.

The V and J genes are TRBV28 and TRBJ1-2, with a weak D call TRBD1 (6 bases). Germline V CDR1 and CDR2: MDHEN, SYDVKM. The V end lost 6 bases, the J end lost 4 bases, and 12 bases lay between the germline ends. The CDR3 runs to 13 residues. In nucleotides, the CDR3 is TGTGCCAGCAGCAAAGACAGGAGCTATGGCTACACCTTC. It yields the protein CASSKDRSYGYTF.

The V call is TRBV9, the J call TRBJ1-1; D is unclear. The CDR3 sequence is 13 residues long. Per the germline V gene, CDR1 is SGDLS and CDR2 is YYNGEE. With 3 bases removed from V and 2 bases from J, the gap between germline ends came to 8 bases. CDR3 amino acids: CASSDRTNTEAFF. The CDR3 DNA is TGTGCCAGCAGCGACCGGACTAACACTGAAGCTTTCTTT.

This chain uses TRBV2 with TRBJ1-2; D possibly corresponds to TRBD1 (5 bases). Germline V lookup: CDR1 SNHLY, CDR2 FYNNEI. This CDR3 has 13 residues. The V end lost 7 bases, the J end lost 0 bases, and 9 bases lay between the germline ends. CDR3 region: CASKGFPNYGYTF. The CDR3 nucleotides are TGTGCCAGCAAGGGGTTTCCTAACTATGGCTACACCTTC.

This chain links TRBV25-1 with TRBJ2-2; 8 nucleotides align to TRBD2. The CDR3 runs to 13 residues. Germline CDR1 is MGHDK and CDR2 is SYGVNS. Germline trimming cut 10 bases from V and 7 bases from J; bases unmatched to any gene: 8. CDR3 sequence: CAIPGGADGELFF. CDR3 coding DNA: TGTGCCATCCCCGGGGGGGCGGACGGGGAGCTGTTTTTT. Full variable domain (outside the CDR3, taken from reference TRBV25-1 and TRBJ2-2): EADIYQTPRYLVIGTGKKITLECSQTMGHDKMYWYQQDPGMELHLIHYSYGVNSTEKGDLSSESTVSRIRTEHFPLTLESARPSHTSQYLCAIPGGADGELFFGEGSRLTVL.